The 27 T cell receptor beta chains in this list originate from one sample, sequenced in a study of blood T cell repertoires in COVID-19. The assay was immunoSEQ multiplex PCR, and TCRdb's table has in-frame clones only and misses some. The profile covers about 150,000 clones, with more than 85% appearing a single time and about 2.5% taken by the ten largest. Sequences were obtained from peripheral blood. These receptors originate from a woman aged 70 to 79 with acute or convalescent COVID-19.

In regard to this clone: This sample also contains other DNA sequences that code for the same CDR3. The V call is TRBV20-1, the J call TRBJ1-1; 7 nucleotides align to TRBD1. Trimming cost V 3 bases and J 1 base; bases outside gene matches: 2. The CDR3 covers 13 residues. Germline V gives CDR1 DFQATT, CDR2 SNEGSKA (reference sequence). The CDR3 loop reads CSASRQGNTEAFF. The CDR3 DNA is TGCAGTGCTAGTAGACAGGGGAACACTGAAGCTTTCTTT.

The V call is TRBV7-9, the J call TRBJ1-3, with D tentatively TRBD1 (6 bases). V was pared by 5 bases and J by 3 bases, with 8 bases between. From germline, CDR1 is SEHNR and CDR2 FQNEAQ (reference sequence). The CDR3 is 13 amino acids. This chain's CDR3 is CASSQDSGNTIYF. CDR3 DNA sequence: TGTGCCAGCAGCCAGGACAGTGGAAACACCATATATTTT. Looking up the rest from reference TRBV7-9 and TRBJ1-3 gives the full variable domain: DTGVSQNPRHKITKRGQNVTFRCDPISEHNRLYWYRQTLGQGPEFLTYFQNEAQLEKSRLLSDRFSAERPKGSFSTLEIQRTEQGDSAMYLCASSQDSGNTIYFGEGSWLTVV.

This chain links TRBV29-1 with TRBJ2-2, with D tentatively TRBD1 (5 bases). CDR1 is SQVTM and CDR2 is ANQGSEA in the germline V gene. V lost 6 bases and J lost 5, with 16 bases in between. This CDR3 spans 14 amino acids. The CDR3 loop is CSVQRPGSTGELFF. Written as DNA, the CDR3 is TGCAGCGTCCAAAGGCCAGGGTCGACCGGGGAGCTGTTTTTT.

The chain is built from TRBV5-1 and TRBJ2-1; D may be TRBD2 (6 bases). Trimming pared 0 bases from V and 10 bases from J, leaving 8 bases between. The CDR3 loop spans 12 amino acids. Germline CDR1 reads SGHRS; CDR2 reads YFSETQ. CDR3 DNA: TGCGCCAGCAGCTTGGGCGCGGGGGAGCAGTTCTTC. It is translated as CASSLGAGEQFF.

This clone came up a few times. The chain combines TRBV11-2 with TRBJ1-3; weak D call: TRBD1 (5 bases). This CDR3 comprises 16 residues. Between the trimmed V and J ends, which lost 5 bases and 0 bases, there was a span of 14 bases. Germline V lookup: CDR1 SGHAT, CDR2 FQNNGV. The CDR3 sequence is CASSPEGLLSGNTIYF. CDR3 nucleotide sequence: TGTGCCAGCAGCCCCGAGGGACTGCTCTCTGGAAACACCATATATTTT.

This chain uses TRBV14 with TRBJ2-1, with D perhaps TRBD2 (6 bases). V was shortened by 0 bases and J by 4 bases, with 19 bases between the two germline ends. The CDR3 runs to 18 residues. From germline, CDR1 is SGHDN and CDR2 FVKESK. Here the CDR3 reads CASSQERRGRDPYNEQFF. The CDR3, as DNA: TGTGCCAGCAGCCAAGAACGTAGAGGGCGGGACCCTTACAATGAGCAGTTCTTC.

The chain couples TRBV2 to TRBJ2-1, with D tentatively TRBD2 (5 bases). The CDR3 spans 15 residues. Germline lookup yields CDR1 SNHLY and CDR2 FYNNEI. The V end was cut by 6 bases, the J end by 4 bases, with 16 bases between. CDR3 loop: CASSLAGLKYNEQFF. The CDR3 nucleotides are TGTGCCAGCAGCCTAGCAGGACTGAAGTACAATGAGCAGTTCTTC. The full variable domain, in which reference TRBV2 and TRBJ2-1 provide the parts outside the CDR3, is EPEVTQTPSHQVTQMGQEVILRCVPISNHLYFYWYRQILGQKVEFLVSFYNNEISEKSEIFDDQFSVERPDGSNFTLKIRSTKLEDSAMYFCASSLAGLKYNEQFFGPGTRLTVL.

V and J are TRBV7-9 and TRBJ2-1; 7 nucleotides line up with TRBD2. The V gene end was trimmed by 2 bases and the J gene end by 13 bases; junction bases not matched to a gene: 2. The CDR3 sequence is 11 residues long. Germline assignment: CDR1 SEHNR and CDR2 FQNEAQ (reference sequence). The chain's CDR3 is CASSLSGLQFF. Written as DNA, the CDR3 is TGTGCCAGCAGCTTATCGGGACTACAGTTCTTC.

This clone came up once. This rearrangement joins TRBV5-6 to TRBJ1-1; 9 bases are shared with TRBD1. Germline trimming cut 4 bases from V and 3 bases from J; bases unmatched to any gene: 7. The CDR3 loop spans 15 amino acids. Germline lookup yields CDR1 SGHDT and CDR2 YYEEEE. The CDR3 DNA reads TGTGCCAGCAGCCTTAGGGACAGGGTTTACACTGAAGCTTTCTTT. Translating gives CASSLRDRVYTEAFF.

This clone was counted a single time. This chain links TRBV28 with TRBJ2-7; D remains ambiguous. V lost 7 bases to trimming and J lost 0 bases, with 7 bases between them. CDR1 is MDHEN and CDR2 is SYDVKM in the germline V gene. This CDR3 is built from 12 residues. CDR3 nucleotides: TGTGCCAGCACCCGGAGCTCCTACGAGCAGTACGTC. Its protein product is CASTRSSYEQYV.

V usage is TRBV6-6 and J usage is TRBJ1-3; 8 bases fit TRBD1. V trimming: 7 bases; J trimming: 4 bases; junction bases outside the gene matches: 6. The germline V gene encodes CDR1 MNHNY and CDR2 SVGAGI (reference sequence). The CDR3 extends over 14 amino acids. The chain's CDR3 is CASTEDRVGNTIYF. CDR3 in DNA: TGTGCCAGCACTGAGGACAGGGTCGGAAACACCATATATTTT.

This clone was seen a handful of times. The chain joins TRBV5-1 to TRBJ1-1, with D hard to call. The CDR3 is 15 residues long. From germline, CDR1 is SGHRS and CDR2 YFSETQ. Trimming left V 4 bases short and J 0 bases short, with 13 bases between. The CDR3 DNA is TGCGCCAGCAGCCCAGACATGGCCATGAACACTGAAGCTTTCTTT. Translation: CASSPDMAMNTEAFF.

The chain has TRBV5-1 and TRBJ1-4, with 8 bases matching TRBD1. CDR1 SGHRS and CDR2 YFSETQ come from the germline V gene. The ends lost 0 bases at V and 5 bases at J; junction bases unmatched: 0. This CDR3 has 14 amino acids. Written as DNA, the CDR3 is TGCGCCAGCAGCTTGGGACAGGGGAATGAAAAACTGTTTTTT. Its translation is CASSLGQGNEKLFF.

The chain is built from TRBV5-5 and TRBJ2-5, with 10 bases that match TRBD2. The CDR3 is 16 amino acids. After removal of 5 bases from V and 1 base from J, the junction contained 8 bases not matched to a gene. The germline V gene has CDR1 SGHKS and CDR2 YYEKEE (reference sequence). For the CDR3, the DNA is TGTGCCAGCAGTTTGTGGACTAGCGGATTCCAAGAGACCCAGTACTTC. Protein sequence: CASSLWTSGFQETQYF.

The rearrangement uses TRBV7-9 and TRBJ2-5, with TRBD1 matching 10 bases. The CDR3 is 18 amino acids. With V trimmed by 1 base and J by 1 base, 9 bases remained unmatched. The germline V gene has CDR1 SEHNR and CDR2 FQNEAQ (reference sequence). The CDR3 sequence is CASSLGWTGGLFQETQYF. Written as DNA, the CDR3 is TGTGCCAGCAGCTTAGGTTGGACAGGGGGATTGTTCCAAGAGACCCAGTACTTC. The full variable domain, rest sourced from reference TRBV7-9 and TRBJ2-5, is DTGVSQNPRHKITKRGQNVTFRCDPISEHNRLYWYRQTLGQGPEFLTYFQNEAQLEKSRLLSDRFSAERPKGSFSTLEIQRTEQGDSAMYLCASSLGWTGGLFQETQYFGPGTRLLVL.

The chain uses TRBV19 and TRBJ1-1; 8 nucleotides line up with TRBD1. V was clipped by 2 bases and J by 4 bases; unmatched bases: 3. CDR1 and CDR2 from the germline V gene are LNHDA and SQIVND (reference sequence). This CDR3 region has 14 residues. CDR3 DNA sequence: TGTGCCAGTAGTATACAGGACAGGGTCACTGAAGCTTTCTTT. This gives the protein CASSIQDRVTEAFF.

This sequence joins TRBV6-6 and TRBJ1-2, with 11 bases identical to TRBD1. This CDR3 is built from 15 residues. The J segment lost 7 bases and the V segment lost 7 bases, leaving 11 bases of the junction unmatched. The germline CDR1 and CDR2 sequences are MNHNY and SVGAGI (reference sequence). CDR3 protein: CASTLHGTGGSGYTF. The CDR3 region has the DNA TGTGCCAGCACCCTACACGGGACAGGGGGGAGTGGCTACACCTTC.

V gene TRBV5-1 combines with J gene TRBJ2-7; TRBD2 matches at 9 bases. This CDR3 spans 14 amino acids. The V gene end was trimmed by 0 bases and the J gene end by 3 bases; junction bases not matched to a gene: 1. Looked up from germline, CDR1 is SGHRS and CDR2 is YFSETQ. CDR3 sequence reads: CASSLGAGGYEQYF. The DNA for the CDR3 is TGCGCCAGCAGCTTGGGAGCGGGGGGCTACGAGCAGTACTTC.

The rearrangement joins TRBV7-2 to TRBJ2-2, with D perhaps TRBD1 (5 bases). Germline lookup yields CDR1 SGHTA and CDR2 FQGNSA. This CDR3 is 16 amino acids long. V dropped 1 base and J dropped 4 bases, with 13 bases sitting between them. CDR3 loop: CASSLGHVRGTGELFF. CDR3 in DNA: TGTGCCAGCAGCTTAGGCCACGTAAGGGGCACCGGGGAGCTGTTTTTT.

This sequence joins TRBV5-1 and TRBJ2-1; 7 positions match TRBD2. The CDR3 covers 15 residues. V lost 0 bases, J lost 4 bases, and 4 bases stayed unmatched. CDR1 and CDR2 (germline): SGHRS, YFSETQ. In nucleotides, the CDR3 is TGCGCCAGCAGCTTGGGGCGCGGGGGTTACAATGAGCAGTTCTTC. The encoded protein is CASSLGRGGYNEQFF.

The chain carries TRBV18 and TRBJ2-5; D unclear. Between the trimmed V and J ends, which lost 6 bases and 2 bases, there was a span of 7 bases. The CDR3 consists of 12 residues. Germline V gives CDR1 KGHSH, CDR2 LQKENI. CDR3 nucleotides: TGTGCCAGCTCCGACACTCAAGAGACCCAGTACTTC. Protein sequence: CASSDTQETQYF.

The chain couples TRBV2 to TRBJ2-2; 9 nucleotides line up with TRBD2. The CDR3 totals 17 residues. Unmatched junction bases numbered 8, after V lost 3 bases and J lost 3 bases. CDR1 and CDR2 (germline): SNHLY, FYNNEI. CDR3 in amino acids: CASSEGWVAGDTGELFF. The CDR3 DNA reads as TGTGCCAGCAGTGAGGGTTGGGTAGCGGGGGACACCGGGGAGCTGTTTTTT.

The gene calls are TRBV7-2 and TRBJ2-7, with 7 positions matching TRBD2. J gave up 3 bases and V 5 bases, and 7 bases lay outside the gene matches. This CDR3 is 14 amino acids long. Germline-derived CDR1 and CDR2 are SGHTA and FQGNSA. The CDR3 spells CASSPRAGLYEQYF. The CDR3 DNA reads TGTGCCAGCAGCCCACGAGCGGGGCTCTACGAGCAGTACTTC.

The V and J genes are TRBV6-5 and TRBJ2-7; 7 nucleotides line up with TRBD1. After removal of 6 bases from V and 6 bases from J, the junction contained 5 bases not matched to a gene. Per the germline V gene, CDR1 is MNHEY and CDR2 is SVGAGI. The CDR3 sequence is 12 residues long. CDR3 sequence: CASRRTGAEQYV. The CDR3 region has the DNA TGTGCCAGCAGACGCACAGGGGCCGAGCAGTACGTC.

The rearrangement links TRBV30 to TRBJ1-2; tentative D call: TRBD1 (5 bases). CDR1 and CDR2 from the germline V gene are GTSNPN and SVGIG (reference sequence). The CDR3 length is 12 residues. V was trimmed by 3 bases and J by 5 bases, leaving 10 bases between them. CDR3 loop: CAWSGGPYGYTF. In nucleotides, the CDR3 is TGTGCCTGGAGCGGGGGACCTTATGGCTACACCTTC.

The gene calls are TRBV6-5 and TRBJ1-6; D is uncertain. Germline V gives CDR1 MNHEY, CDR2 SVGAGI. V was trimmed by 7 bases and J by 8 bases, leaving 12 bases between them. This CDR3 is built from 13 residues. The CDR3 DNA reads TGTGCCAGCAATCCGGAGGATGATTCACCCCTCCACTTT. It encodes CASNPEDDSPLHF.

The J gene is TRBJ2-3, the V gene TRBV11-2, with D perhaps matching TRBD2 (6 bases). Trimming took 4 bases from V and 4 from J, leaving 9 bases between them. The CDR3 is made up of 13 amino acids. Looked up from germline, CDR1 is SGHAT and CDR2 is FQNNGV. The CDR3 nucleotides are TGTGCCAGCAGCTGGGGAGGCCCAGATACGCAGTATTTT. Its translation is CASSWGGPDTQYF.